These T cell receptor beta chains were read from a single sample in a study of blood T cell repertoires in COVID-19. Clones were sequenced by immunoSEQ multiplex PCR, and TCRdb holds only the in-frame ones, with some missing. In the table there are 110,000 to 150,000 clones, roughly 82% of which are singletons. Sample: peripheral blood. These receptors came from a man older than 75 with acute or convalescent COVID-19. Both conserved end residues are part of each CDR3. Each record gives: clone size, D gene, J gene, V gene, CDR3 protein, CDR3 DNA. D genes are given only for firm matches. The size of a clone is reported for some rows only, either as once, few or many, or as a class for expanded clones.

clone_size: NA
d_call: TRBD1
j_call: TRBJ2-1
v_call: TRBV6-2/TRBV6-3
cdr3_aa: CASSRSGGRVDEQFF
cdr3_nt: TGTGCCAGCAGTCGTTCAGGGGGTAGAGTGGATGAGCAGTTCTTC

clone_size: once
d_call: TRBD1
j_call: TRBJ1-1
v_call: TRBV7-9
cdr3_aa: CASRLTGLNTEAFF
cdr3_nt: TGTGCCAGCAGACTGACAGGGTTGAACACTGAAGCTTTCTTT

clone_size: NA
d_call: NA
j_call: TRBJ1-6
v_call: TRBV5-1
cdr3_aa: CASSLGRGDNSPLHF
cdr3_nt: TGCGCCAGCAGCTTGGGCAGGGGTGATAATTCACCCCTCCACTTT

clone_size: NA
d_call: NA
j_call: TRBJ1-1
v_call: TRBV15
cdr3_aa: CATSRDRFGNTEAFF
cdr3_nt: TGTGCCACCAGCAGAGATCGGTTTGGGAACACTGAAGCTTTCTTT

clone_size: NA
d_call: NA
j_call: TRBJ1-1
v_call: TRBV11-1
cdr3_aa: CASSLVTGLGTEAFF
cdr3_nt: TGTGCCAGCAGCTTAGTGACGGGTTTGGGCACTGAAGCTTTCTTT

clone_size: once
d_call: TRBD1
j_call: TRBJ1-1
v_call: TRBV5-1
cdr3_aa: CASSLVDTGVAEAFF
cdr3_nt: TGCGCCAGCAGCTTGGTAGACACAGGGGTCGCTGAAGCTTTCTTT

clone_size: NA
d_call: TRBD2
j_call: TRBJ2-2
v_call: TRBV6-2/TRBV6-3
cdr3_aa: CASSPGLAATGELFF
cdr3_nt: TGTGCCAGCAGTCCCGGACTAGCCGCCACCGGGGAGCTGTTTTTT

clone_size: few
d_call: NA
j_call: TRBJ1-3
v_call: TRBV6-6
cdr3_aa: CASRRTGRPEISSGNTIYF
cdr3_nt: TGTGCCAGCAGACGAACAGGGCGACCCGAAATTAGCTCTGGAAACACCATATATTTT

clone_size: NA
d_call: NA
j_call: TRBJ1-5
v_call: TRBV19
cdr3_aa: CASRQGGVQPQHF
cdr3_nt: TGTGCCAGTAGGCAGGGTGGTGTGCAGCCCCAGCATTTT

clone_size: NA
d_call: TRBD2
j_call: TRBJ2-2
v_call: TRBV10-3
cdr3_aa: CAISVSSGGGGTGELFF
cdr3_nt: TGTGCCATCAGTGTGTCTAGCGGGGGAGGCGGCACCGGGGAGCTGTTTTTT

clone_size: few
d_call: NA
j_call: TRBJ1-1
v_call: TRBV6-5
cdr3_aa: CASMPPYGTEAFF
cdr3_nt: TGTGCCAGCATGCCCCCATACGGCACTGAAGCTTTCTTT

clone_size: once
d_call: TRBD1
j_call: TRBJ2-1
v_call: TRBV12-3/TRBV12-4
cdr3_aa: CASTTGGHEQFF
cdr3_nt: TGTGCCAGCACGACAGGGGGTCACGAGCAGTTCTTC

clone_size: NA
d_call: TRBD1
j_call: TRBJ1-5
v_call: TRBV18
cdr3_aa: CASSLDRGAQPQHF
cdr3_nt: TGTGCCAGCTCACTGGACAGGGGAGCTCAGCCCCAGCATTTT

clone_size: NA
d_call: NA
j_call: TRBJ1-3
v_call: TRBV7-9
cdr3_aa: CASSSVLGSGNTIYF
cdr3_nt: TGTGCCAGCAGCTCGGTCCTTGGCTCTGGAAACACCATATATTTT

clone_size: NA
d_call: NA
j_call: TRBJ2-2
v_call: TRBV4-1
cdr3_aa: CASSHSKDTNTGELFF
cdr3_nt: TGCGCCAGCAGCCATTCTAAGGACACAAACACCGGGGAGCTGTTTTTT

clone_size: NA
d_call: NA
j_call: TRBJ2-7
v_call: TRBV7-2
cdr3_aa: CASSFSDPPEQYF
cdr3_nt: TGTGCCAGCAGCTTCTCAGATCCCCCAGAGCAGTACTTC

clone_size: NA
d_call: TRBD1
j_call: TRBJ1-5
v_call: TRBV6-5
cdr3_aa: CASSSPGQGHQPQHF
cdr3_nt: TGTGCCAGCAGTTCCCCGGGACAGGGGCATCAGCCCCAGCATTTT

clone_size: few
d_call: TRBD1
j_call: TRBJ2-2
v_call: TRBV5-4
cdr3_aa: CASSAYRGAGELFF
cdr3_nt: TGTGCCAGCAGCGCCTACAGGGGTGCCGGGGAGCTGTTTTTT

clone_size: NA
d_call: TRBD1
j_call: TRBJ2-7
v_call: TRBV7-9
cdr3_aa: CASRSPGTGRNEQYF
cdr3_nt: TGTGCCAGCAGAAGCCCCGGGACAGGGAGGAACGAGCAGTACTTC

clone_size: many
d_call: NA
j_call: TRBJ2-1
v_call: TRBV5-6
cdr3_aa: CASSLVRGQQGGANEQFF
cdr3_nt: TGTGCCAGCAGCTTGGTCCGAGGTCAGCAGGGCGGGGCAAATGAGCAGTTCTTC

clone_size: few
d_call: TRBD1
j_call: TRBJ2-3
v_call: TRBV5-1
cdr3_aa: CASSLVGQGTDTQYF
cdr3_nt: TGCGCCAGCAGCTTGGTCGGACAGGGAACAGATACGCAGTATTTT

clone_size: NA
d_call: NA
j_call: TRBJ2-3
v_call: TRBV6-2/TRBV6-3
cdr3_aa: CASSPRAGASTDTQYF
cdr3_nt: TGTGCCAGCAGCCCTCGGGCGGGGGCTAGCACAGATACGCAGTATTTT

clone_size: NA
d_call: NA
j_call: TRBJ2-1
v_call: TRBV9
cdr3_aa: CASSVAITGYNEQFF
cdr3_nt: TGTGCCAGCAGCGTAGCTATCACAGGGTACAATGAGCAGTTCTTC

clone_size: few
d_call: TRBD2
j_call: TRBJ2-7
v_call: TRBV5-4
cdr3_aa: CASSSNLLADHEQYF
cdr3_nt: TGTGCCAGCAGCTCTAACCTACTAGCGGACCACGAGCAGTACTTC